This T cell receptor (beta chain) came from a study of tumor-infiltrating lymphocytes in primary liver carcinoma (dated by TCRdb to 2015 to 2018). In terms of the full investigation: Of the five patients, three men and two women aged 30 to 69 years, four had hepatocellular carcinoma and one had combined HCC and intrahepatic cholangiocarcinoma. The five patients had tumors of stage T1-T3 N0M0, with maximum diameters ranging from about 4.2 to 11 cm. Roughly 3.5 to 7.5 million productive TCRbeta reads were obtained per sample, and no significant difference in read depth was found between tissue types. A total of approximately 35 specimens from 5 patients underwent TCRbeta repertoire sequencing, comprising 25 tumor regions, 5 adjacent noncancerous liver tissues and 5 peripheral blood samples. Repertoires from technical replicates were highly reproducible, with mean shared-clone rates roughly 0.87 and correlation coefficients above 0.95. For each liver tumor, the study sampled five regions along with adjacent normal tissue and blood, and applied TCRbeta repertoire sequencing, expression microarrays and whole-exome sequencing. To link TCRbeta repertoire diversity with the local molecular phenotype, the approximately 25 tumor region samples were profiled using Agilent mRNA microarrays.

The germline V gene specifies ENHRY as CDR1 and SYGVKD as CDR2. The CDR3 sequence holds 17 residues, the cysteine and phenylalanine included. Only CDR3 DNA is held: 51 bases, read in frame from base 1. In regard to this clonotype: Its antigen is still unknown. One junction end disagrees with the germline gene, perhaps due to a read error.

What the study reported, not specific to this receptor: Repertoire overlap was higher between tumor regions (mean roughly 35%) than tumor-adjacent (approximately 17%) or tumor-blood (approximately 14%) pairs, consistent with antigen-driven expansion. The study included only four to six patients, and the authors note findings should be validated in a larger study. A significantly larger repertoire fraction was made up by the top 250 clones in tumors than in blood (p = 0.039). Just about 7.5-25% of top clones turned up in all five regions of a tumor, which suggests spatial heterogeneity among tumor-infiltrating T cells. Since the samples were bulk and unsorted, there was no way to compare CD4+ and CD8+ T cell repertoires. Only the TCR beta chain was sequenced, which likely underestimates true repertoire diversity because unpaired alpha chains were not captured.

Without any cell sorting, total RNA and DNA were extracted together from about 20-30 mg of bulk tissue using the AllPrep DNA/RNA mini kit. Roughly five patients with histopathologically diagnosed primary liver carcinoma underwent surgical resection in China between November 2015 and March 2016. Chronic HBV infection was present in the patients, and the patients were treatment-naive at sampling. Each tumor was sampled at five spatially separated regions: the superior, inferior, left-lateral and right-lateral poles and the tumor centre. More than 90% viable tumor cells were found by histology in every tumor sample. Each fresh piece of tumor and adjacent tissue was cut in two, with one half stored in RNAlater at -80 degrees C and the other half sent for histology. Starting from 450 to 500 ng total RNA, TCRbeta-specific cDNA was produced by reverse transcription with a constant-region primer and ProtoScript II reverse transcriptase. The TCRbeta libraries were prepared through three rounds of nested multiplex PCR following a slightly modified ARM-PCR procedure. Each of the first two PCR rounds ran for about 9 cycles and used multiplex TRBV1-TRBV30 forward primers together with a Cbeta reverse primer. Sample barcodes and Illumina adapters were added in a final 25-cycle PCR with Deep VentR polymerase. Amplicons of 200-500 bp were gel-purified with a QIAquick gel extraction kit before sequencing. An Illumina HiSeq 2500 was used to sequence the TCRbeta amplicons, generating 250-bp paired-end reads. Per the authors' processing: Quality trimming of reads was performed with Trimmomatic v0.33, and paired reads were merged with FLASH v1.2.11 so that full CDR3 sequences could be recovered. MiGEC v1.2.1b assigned V, D and J germline segments to the rearranged TCRbeta sequences. Clonotype statistics and Shannon-Wiener diversity indices were calculated with VDJtools v1.0.0. Except for diversity analysis, only each sample's 250 most abundant clonotypes were used in subsequent analyses to reduce sampling bias. TCRdb redid the processing of the public reads, applying fastp at Q25 and MiXCR, and retained in-frame beta chains. Rows are combined by CDR3 protein, so each entry shows the most common genes and DNA. None of the V and J calls come from the authors' own analysis; TCRdb made them. Here the sample has fewer than 200,000 distinct CDR3 sequences; over 80% occur a single time. About a sixth of the sample lies in the top ten.

The rearrangement combines TRBV10-3 with TRBJ2-1; a weak D assignment points to TRBD2 (5 bases agree). This sequence was found in a man in his forties or fifties with primary liver carcinoma and hepatitis B virus infection. Sequencing was performed on tumor tissue from primary liver carcinoma. The DNA is TGTGTCATCAGTGAGTCTCTAGCCTCGAGGCCCTACAATAAGCAGTTCTTC. Its coded protein is CVISESLASRPYNKQFF.